A single sample gave rise to the 22 T cell receptor beta chains below, sequenced in a study of blood T cell repertoires in COVID-19. TCRdb's table, derived via immunoSEQ multiplex PCR, lists solely in-frame clones and lacks some. The table includes approximately 21,000 clones, 70% to 90% detected once. Sequenced: peripheral blood. These receptors were obtained from a human donor with active COVID-19. The donor label of this sample is uncertain.

Here the CDR3 reads CASSTTGSEQYF. The CDR3, as DNA: TGTGCCAGCAGCACCACAGGATCCGAGCAGTACTTC. V is TRBV7-9 and J is TRBJ2-7; weak D call: TRBD1 (5 bases). CDR3 size: 12 residues. CDR1 is SEHNR, CDR2 FQNEAQ, per germline (reference sequence). V lost 5 bases to trimming and J lost 6 bases, with 11 bases between them.

V gene TRBV14 combines with J gene TRBJ2-1, with 13 bases matching TRBD2. J was trimmed by 8 bases and V by 4 bases; bases with no gene match: 8. This CDR3 is 16 amino acids long. Germline V lookup: CDR1 SGHDN, CDR2 FVKESK. CDR3 residues: CASSPRLAGGEYEQFF. The CDR3 DNA follows: TGTGCCAGCAGCCCCCGACTAGCGGGAGGCGAGTATGAGCAGTTCTTC.

This clone came up once. The CDR3 DNA sequence: TGCAGCATTGGGCGGAGGGCCGTGTACAATGAGCAGTTCTTC. It codes for CSIGRRAVYNEQFF. The V gene is TRBV29-1, the J gene TRBJ2-1; weak D call: TRBD2 (6 bases). The CDR3 spans 14 residues. Deletions cut 8 bases from V and 4 bases from J, with 18 bases between. Germline CDR1 reads SQVTM; CDR2 reads ANQGSEA.

In its sample, this clone was seen once. V gene TRBV14 combines with J gene TRBJ1-1, with D uncertain. The CDR3 is made up of 13 amino acids. The germline gives CDR1 SGHDN, CDR2 FVKESK. Trimming took 6 bases from V and 3 from J, leaving 11 bases between them. As DNA, the CDR3 is TGTGCCAGCAGTCCTCAGGTTTACACTGAAGCTTTCTTT. As protein: CASSPQVYTEAFF.

The V and J genes are TRBV6-5 and TRBJ1-1; D is unclear. Per germline, CDR1 MNHEY and CDR2 SVGAGI. V lost 0 bases, J lost 4 bases, and 6 bases lay in between. The CDR3 loop spans 13 amino acids. The CDR3 sequence is CASSYSAITEAFF. The CDR3, as DNA: TGTGCCAGCAGTTACTCGGCAATCACTGAAGCTTTCTTT.

V is TRBV30 and J is TRBJ1-1; 7 bases are a match to TRBD1. The V gene's germline CDR1 is GTSNPN and CDR2 SVGIG (reference sequence). This CDR3 region has 14 residues. Trimming cost V 3 bases and J 1 base; bases outside gene matches: 5. CDR3 nucleotide sequence: TGTGCCTGGAGGACAGGGCCCTGGAACACTGAAGCTTTCTTT. It encodes CAWRTGPWNTEAFF. The full variable domain, rest sourced from reference TRBV30 and TRBJ1-1, is SQTIHQWPATLVQPVGSPLSLECTVEGTSNPNLYWYRQAAGRGLQLLFYSVGIGQISSEVPQNLSASRPQDRQFILSSKKLLLSDSGFYLCAWRTGPWNTEAFFGQGTRLTVV.

The chain carries TRBV28 and TRBJ2-1, with a tentative D call TRBD1 (6 bases). This CDR3 is built from 16 residues. Trimming left V 3 bases short and J 6 bases short, with 18 bases between. The germline gives CDR1 MDHEN, CDR2 SYDVKM. The chain's CDR3 is CASSFPLTGYPNEQFF. As DNA, the CDR3 is TGTGCCAGCAGTTTCCCCCTCACAGGGTACCCCAATGAGCAGTTCTTC.

V is TRBV10-3 and J is TRBJ1-4; D is undetermined. Germline V gives CDR1 ENHRY, CDR2 SYGVKD. Trimming stripped 6 bases from V and 5 bases from J, with 10 bases between. The CDR3 contains 13 residues. CDR3 amino acids: CAISETVNEKLFF. For the CDR3, the DNA is TGTGCCATCAGCGAAACGGTAAATGAAAAACTGTTTTTT.

The chain employs TRBV6-5 and TRBJ2-4; D is perhaps TRBD2 (6 bases). CDR1 MNHEY and CDR2 SVGAGI come from the germline V gene. The CDR3 has 11 residues. The V gene lost 5 bases and the J gene lost 8 bases, with 7 bases spanning the gap. Here the CDR3 DNA reads TGTGCCAGCAGTAAGCGGGACATTCAGTACTTC. Amino acid sequence: CASSKRDIQYF.

The chain recombines TRBV11-2 with TRBJ2-2, with 13 nucleotides matching TRBD2. V was clipped by 1 base and J by 5 bases; unmatched bases: 4. The CDR3 covers 17 residues. Germline V gene lookup returns CDR1 SGHAT and CDR2 FQNNGV. The CDR3 region is CASSLAGTSGITGELFF. The CDR3 coding sequence is TGTGCCAGCAGCTTAGCTGGGACTAGCGGGATAACCGGGGAGCTGTTTTTT.

The chain is built from TRBV11-2 and TRBJ1-2, with TRBD1 matching 9 bases. CDR1 and CDR2 (germline): SGHAT, FQNNGV. The CDR3 totals 14 residues. Trimming removed 6 bases from V and 4 bases from J; junction bases left unmatched: 6. CDR3 in DNA: TGTGCCAGCAGGACGACGACAGGGGGCTATGGCTACACCTTC. Encoded protein: CASRTTTGGYGYTF.

The rearrangement links TRBV28 to TRBJ1-5; a possible D gene is TRBD1 (5 bases). This CDR3 comprises 13 residues. Germline lookup yields CDR1 MDHEN and CDR2 SYDVKM. The ends were cut back, 10 bases at V and 3 bases at J, with 13 bases in the middle. The chain's CDR3 is CATSRQSNQPQHF. The CDR3 nucleotides are TGTGCCACCTCAAGACAGTCCAATCAGCCCCAGCATTTT.

The chain links TRBV19 to TRBJ1-6, with a tentative D call TRBD1 (6 bases). The CDR3 loop spans 18 amino acids. Germline CDR1 LNHDA, CDR2 SQIVND (reference sequence). With 0 bases removed from V and 8 bases from J, the gap between germline ends came to 20 bases. The CDR3 nucleotides read TGTGCCAGTAGTATAGAAATAATTGGCAGGGGATCCCATTCACCCCTCCACTTT. Protein sequence: CASSIEIIGRGSHSPLHF.

The chain recombines TRBV7-2 with TRBJ2-2; D not resolved. V was pared by 5 bases and J by 4 bases, with 8 bases between. This CDR3 is built from 13 residues. CDR1 and CDR2 from the germline V gene are SGHTA and FQGNSA. The CDR3 protein is CASSPPRTGELFF. The CDR3 DNA is TGTGCCAGCAGCCCCCCGCGCACCGGGGAGCTGTTTTTT.

The chain employs TRBV7-6 and TRBJ2-2, with 10 bases lining up with TRBD2. Trimming cost V 2 bases and J 2 bases; bases outside gene matches: 5. From germline, CDR1 is SGHVS and CDR2 FNYEAQ. The CDR3 is made up of 17 amino acids. CDR3: CASSLRQLAGNTGELFF. Here the CDR3 DNA reads TGTGCCAGCAGCTTACGTCAACTAGCGGGAAACACCGGGGAGCTGTTTTTT.

The chain combines TRBV5-1 with TRBJ2-3; D gene unclear. Germline CDR1 is SGHRS and CDR2 is YFSETQ. The CDR3 sequence is 14 residues long. Deletions cut 1 base from V and 6 bases from J, with 12 bases between. CDR3 residues: CASSLNGVKDTQYF. DNA for the CDR3: TGCGCCAGCAGCTTGAACGGTGTAAAGGATACGCAGTATTTT.

The rearrangement links TRBV5-1 to TRBJ1-4, with D possibly being TRBD1 (6 bases). V dropped 4 bases and J dropped 3 bases, with 13 bases sitting between them. The CDR3 has 15 amino acids. CDR1 and CDR2 (germline): SGHRS, YFSETQ. The CDR3 spells CASSALQGSNEKLFF. CDR3 nucleotides: TGCGCCAGCAGCGCCCTACAGGGTTCTAATGAAAAACTGTTTTTT.

The chain uses TRBV6-5 and TRBJ2-5, with a possible D match to TRBD2 (5 bases). Germline lookup yields CDR1 MNHEY and CDR2 SVGAGI. Trimming left V 2 bases short and J 0 bases short, with 7 bases between. The CDR3 has 14 amino acids. As DNA, the CDR3 is TGTGCCAGCAGTTACACGGGAAACCAAGAGACCCAGTACTTC. Residues: CASSYTGNQETQYF.

The rearrangement links TRBV30 to TRBJ1-2; 9 nucleotides match TRBD1. Unmatched junction bases numbered 10, after V lost 1 base and J lost 7 bases. CDR1 is GTSNPN, CDR2 SVGIG, per germline (reference sequence). This CDR3 spans 15 amino acids. This CDR3 is CAWSEQGAPRGGYTF. The CDR3 bases are TGTGCCTGGAGTGAACAGGGGGCGCCCCGGGGTGGCTACACCTTC. Looking up the rest from reference TRBV30 and TRBJ1-2 gives the full variable domain: SQTIHQWPATLVQPVGSPLSLECTVEGTSNPNLYWYRQAAGRGLQLLFYSVGIGQISSEVPQNLSASRPQDRQFILSSKKLLLSDSGFYLCAWSEQGAPRGGYTFGSGTRLTVV.

V gene TRBV29-1 combines with J gene TRBJ2-3, with 7 bases identical to TRBD2. Per the germline V gene, CDR1 is SQVTM and CDR2 is ANQGSEA. V lost 5 bases and J lost 4; bases outside the gene matches: 6. The CDR3 consists of 13 residues. CDR3: CSVMPSGADTQYF. CDR3 bases: TGCAGCGTTATGCCGAGCGGGGCAGATACGCAGTATTTT.

The table lists this clone with a count of one. The chain joins TRBV14 to TRBJ1-2; D ambiguous. Looked up from germline, CDR1 is SGHDN and CDR2 is FVKESK. CDR3 size: 17 residues. V was shortened by 4 bases and J by 0 bases, with 18 bases between the two germline ends. CDR3 in amino acids: CASSPEDRPKTNYGYTF. The CDR3 DNA is TGTGCCAGCAGCCCGGAGGACCGACCGAAAACTAACTATGGCTACACCTTC.

The genes are TRBV5-4 and TRBJ1-1; unclear D gene. CDR1 is SGHNT, CDR2 YYREEE, per germline (reference sequence). This CDR3 region has 12 residues. Trimming stripped 0 bases from V and 5 bases from J, with 5 bases between. Here the CDR3 DNA reads TGTGCCAGCAGCTTGGAACAGACTGAAGCTTTCTTT. Translating it yields CASSLEQTEAFF.